Detailed here is one T cell receptor (beta chain). Assay: immunoSEQ multiplex PCR; the TCRdb copy retains only in-frame clones and omits some. The top ten hold roughly 1.5% of the sample, which has around 200,000 clones, around 93% seen once. This entry is derived from a study of control samples from healthy donors and cancer patients. This CDR3 has 15 residues. Germline CDR1 SGHNT, CDR2 YYREEE (reference sequence). J lost 10 bases, V lost 6 bases, and 15 bases had no gene match. The origin of this receptor is a man in his late teens or twenties in good health. Sequenced sample: blood. This chain links TRBV5-4 with TRBJ2-1, with TRBD1 matching over 8 bases. The CDR3 bases are TGTGCCAGCACCTCAAGGGGGACAGGACTTAGAGAGCAGTTCTTC. Encoded protein: CASTSRGTGLREQFF.